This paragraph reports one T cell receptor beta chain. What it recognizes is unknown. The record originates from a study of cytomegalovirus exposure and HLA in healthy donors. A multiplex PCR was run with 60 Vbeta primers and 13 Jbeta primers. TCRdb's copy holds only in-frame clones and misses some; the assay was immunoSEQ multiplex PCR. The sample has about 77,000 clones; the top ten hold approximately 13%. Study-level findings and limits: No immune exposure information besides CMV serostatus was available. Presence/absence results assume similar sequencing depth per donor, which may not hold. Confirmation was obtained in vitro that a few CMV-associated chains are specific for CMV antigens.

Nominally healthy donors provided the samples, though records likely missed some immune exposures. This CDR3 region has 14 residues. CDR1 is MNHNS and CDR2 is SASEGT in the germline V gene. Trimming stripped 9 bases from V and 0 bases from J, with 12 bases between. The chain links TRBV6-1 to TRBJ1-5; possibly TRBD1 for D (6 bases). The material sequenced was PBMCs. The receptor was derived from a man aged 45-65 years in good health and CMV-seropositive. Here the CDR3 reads CASADSYSNQPQHF. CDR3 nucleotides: TGTGCCAGTGCGGACAGTTATAGCAATCAGCCCCAGCATTTT.